This TCR beta chain originates from a study of spatial heterogeneity in lung cancer. Study-wide background: Detection consistently yielded more beta chains than alpha chains. Overall study findings and caveats: Ubiquitous expanded tumor TCRs were observed in blood more at resection than follow-up.

TCRdb used MiXCR to reprocess the 5' RACE reads, holding one entry per CDR3 protein. The sample has under 13,000 distinct CDR3 sequences, around 6.5% seen once. Documented time point: sample taken at primary tumor resection. Unsorted whole RNA samples from tumor, nontumor lung or frozen PBMC were sequenced. The cohort: 70 to 75 early-stage, untreated non-small cell lung cancer patients. Worth noting for this clonotype: Its antigen is as yet unknown. This beta chain appears as a stray read in a library generated for alpha chains; its size is not informative.

This CDR3 comprises 15 residues. The V end lost 4 bases, the J end lost 8 bases, and 18 bases lay between the germline ends. This specimen consisted of PBMCs, obtained at surgery. The chain recombines TRBV12-3 or TRBV12-4 with TRBJ1-5; the D gene is possibly TRBD1 (5 bases). This sequence was found in a male donor with early-stage non-small cell lung cancer. The CDR3 region has the DNA TGTGCCAGCAGTTCGGTCGGGACGGGCATCGAGCCCCAGCATTTT. Its protein is CASSSVGTGIEPQHF.